A selection of T cell receptor beta chains follows, all from one sample in a study of blood T cells in healthy people across ages. TCRdb fed the 5' RACE reads into MiXCR, producing one record per CDR3 protein. This sample yields some 640,000 distinct CDR3 sequences, of which roughly 50% are seen a single time; roughly 34% belongs to the top ten. Sequencing used blood. The source is a woman in her fifties or sixties in good health. Each CDR3 is given with its conserved first and last residue. D genes are given only for firm matches. Some rows have no size entry. The others give once, few or many, or a class for an expanded clone.

v_call	cdr3_length	d_call	j_call	clone_size	cdr3_nt	cdr3_aa
TRBV28	14	NA	TRBJ1-2	NA	TGTGCCAGCAGACATAGACAGCTTAACTATGGCTACACCTTC	CASRHRQLNYGYTF
TRBV4-3	17	NA	TRBJ2-1	few	TGCGCCAGCAGCCAAAAAAATCAGGGGGGGTCCTACAATGAGCAGTTCTTC	CASSQKNQGGSYNEQFF
TRBV12-3/TRBV12-4	18	NA	TRBJ2-1	NA	TGTGCCAGCAGTTTAGACCCTTTTTTTCAGAGCTCCTACAATGAGCAGTTCTTC	CASSLDPFFQSSYNEQFF
TRBV9	14	NA	TRBJ2-3	few	TGTGCCAGCAGCGTAGTTCAGTCCGGTGGTACGCAGTATTTT	CASSVVQSGGTQYF
TRBV6-6	13	NA	TRBJ1-5	few	TGTGCCAGCACCAATGATTACAATCAGCCCCAGCATTTT	CASTNDYNQPQHF
TRBV20-1	17	NA	TRBJ2-6	NA	TGCAGTGCTAGAGACCGAGACAGCCACTCTGGGGCCAACGTCCTGACTTTC	CSARDRDSHSGANVLTF
TRBV10-3	13	NA	TRBJ1-1	NA	TGTGCCATCATGGAAAGGGCGAACACTGAAGCTTTCTTT	CAIMERANTEAFF
TRBV5-1	14	NA	TRBJ2-3	NA	TGCGCCAGCAGCTTGGTACAGGGAACAGATACGCAGTATTTT	CASSLVQGTDTQYF
TRBV5-1	15	TRBD2	TRBJ2-1	NA	TGCGCCAGCGGTATGGGACTAGCGGACTACAATGAGCAGTTCTTC	CASGMGLADYNEQFF
TRBV7-2	18	TRBD2	TRBJ2-7	NA	TGTGCCAGCAGCCCGCGGGGGGTGGAACTAGCGGGAAGCTACGAGCAGTACTTC	CASSPRGVELAGSYEQYF
TRBV27	17	NA	TRBJ2-4	few	TGTGCCAGCGTCGCCAGATATTCAGCGATGGCCAAAAACATTCAGTACTTC	CASVARYSAMAKNIQYF
TRBV29-1	14	NA	TRBJ1-1	once	TGCAGCGTGATTTTCGGGAACATGAACACTGAAGCTTTCTTT	CSVIFGNMNTEAFF
TRBV24-1	14	NA	TRBJ2-1	few	TGTGCCACCAGTGATAGTTTAGGATACAATGAGCAGTTCTTC	CATSDSLGYNEQFF
TRBV18	13	NA	TRBJ2-3	NA	TGTGCCAGCCGGGCTCGACCGACAGATACGCAGTATTTT	CASRARPTDTQYF
TRBV7-2	15	NA	TRBJ2-7	once	TGTGCCAGCAGCTTAGGACGCGGCAGTAACTACGTGCAGTACTTC	CASSLGRGSNYVQYF
TRBV15	15	NA	TRBJ2-7	NA	TGTGCCACCAGCAGGTACGGACAGACAAGCCACGAGCAGTACTTC	CATSRYGQTSHEQYF
TRBV27	13	NA	TRBJ2-1	few	TGTGCCAGCAAAGTCGCACAGGGTAATGAGCAGTTCTTC	CASKVAQGNEQFF
TRBV11-1	16	NA	TRBJ2-7	NA	TGTGCCAGCAGCGAAGAGTTGGGCGCGGCCTACAATGAGCAGTACTTC	CASSEELGAAYNEQYF
TRBV9	20	TRBD2	TRBJ2-1	NA	TGTGCCAGCAGCCGAAAGACAGGGGGCAAGACTAGCGGGAGGGCCAATGAGCAGTTCTTC	CASSRKTGGKTSGRANEQFF
TRBV5-6	14	NA	TRBJ2-1	few	TGTGCCAGCAGCTTATATGGCTCCTACAATGAGCAGTTCTTC	CASSLYGSYNEQFF
TRBV5-6	11	NA	TRBJ2-4	NA	TGTGCCAGCAGCTGGGAGGATGAGCAGTACTTC	CASSWEDEQYF
TRBV27	14	NA	TRBJ2-5	NA	TGTGCCAGCAGTTCCCGGGTGTTGGGGGAGACCCAGTACTTC	CASSSRVLGETQYF
TRBV5-1	13	NA	TRBJ1-1	NA	TGCGCCAGCAGCTTGGACCCCCGGATGGAAGCTTTCTTT	CASSLDPRMEAFF
TRBV21-1	17	NA	TRBJ1-6	NA	TGTGCCAGCAGCAAAGAATGTGGGACAGGGTATGGTTCACCCCTCCACTTT	CASSKECGTGYGSPLHF
TRBV7-8	15	TRBD1	TRBJ2-7	NA	TGTGCCAGCAGCTTAGGTGGGACAGAGACCTACGAGCAGTACTTC	CASSLGGTETYEQYF
TRBV3-1	12	NA	TRBJ1-6	NA	TGTGCCAGCAGGACAGGCAATTCACCCCTCCACTTT	CASRTGNSPLHF
TRBV27	17	NA	TRBJ2-2	NA	TGTGCCAGCAGCTACTTGGCGGGGCAGGTTCTCGCCGGGGAGCTGTTTTTT	CASSYLAGQVLAGELFF
TRBV20-1	13	NA	TRBJ2-7	medium-sized	TGCAGTGCCTGGACCCTAAGCTCCTACGAGCAGTACTTC	CSAWTLSSYEQYF
TRBV24-1	12	NA	TRBJ2-1	NA	TGTGCCACCAGTGAACGCTACAATGAGCAGTTCTTC	CATSERYNEQFF
TRBV7-2	16	TRBD1	TRBJ2-1	NA	TGTGCCAGCAGCTTGGGGACGACAGGGCTCTACAATGAGCAGTTCTTC	CASSLGTTGLYNEQFF
TRBV20-1	11	NA	TRBJ2-1	NA	TGCAGTGCTAATTTATACAATGAGCAGTTCTTC	CSANLYNEQFF
TRBV12-3/TRBV12-4	11	NA	TRBJ2-7	NA	TGTGCCAGCAGTACGAACTACGAGCAGTACTTC	CASSTNYEQYF
TRBV6-5	16	NA	TRBJ2-6	NA	TGTGCCAGCAGTTACTCGGACGTCTCTGGGGCCAACGTCCTGACTTTC	CASSYSDVSGANVLTF
TRBV5-1	14	NA	TRBJ1-4	NA	TGCGCCAGCAGCTTGGGGTCAGAATATGAAAAACTGTTTTTT	CASSLGSEYEKLFF
TRBV6-5	17	NA	TRBJ2-1	NA	TGTGCCAGCAGTTCCTTCCTTAGAGCTAGCGTCTCCAATGAGCAGTTCTTC	CASSSFLRASVSNEQFF
TRBV28	17	NA	TRBJ2-7	NA	TGTGCCAGCAGCTTGGTTCTGGGCTACCTTACTCCTTACGAGCAGTACTTC	CASSLVLGYLTPYEQYF
TRBV25-1	18	NA	TRBJ2-1	NA	TGTGCCAGCAGACGAGCGGGTATCCTCCAGAGCTCCTACAATGAGCAGTTCTTC	CASRRAGILQSSYNEQFF
TRBV14	15	NA	TRBJ2-4	few	TGTGCCAGCAGCCCTCTGGACAGCAACCTAAACATTCAGTACTTC	CASSPLDSNLNIQYF
TRBV5-1	13	NA	TRBJ1-2	NA	TGCGCCAGCACGACAGACGTTAACTATGGCTACACCTTC	CASTTDVNYGYTF
TRBV12-3/TRBV12-4	14	NA	TRBJ2-2	NA	TGTGCCAGCAGTCCAAGAGGGGTGGCCGGGGAGCTGTTTTTT	CASSPRGVAGELFF
TRBV20-1	13	NA	TRBJ1-4	NA	TGCAGTGTTAGAGAACAGCTTTTTGAAAAACTGTTTTTT	CSVREQLFEKLFF
TRBV12-3/TRBV12-4	17	NA	TRBJ2-7	NA	TGTGCCAGCAGTTTCTCGGGCTGGGAAACTACCTCCTACGAGCAGTACTTC	CASSFSGWETTSYEQYF
TRBV5-8	15	TRBD1	TRBJ1-5	NA	TGTGCCAGCAGCTCGGGACAGGGGGTTGTGGAGCCCCAGCATTTT	CASSSGQGVVEPQHF
TRBV2	15	TRBD2	TRBJ2-3	NA	TGTGCCAGCAGACAGCGGGAGTCAACGTCAGATACGCAGTATTTT	CASRQRESTSDTQYF
TRBV7-3	13	NA	TRBJ2-7	few	TGTGCCAGCAGCCGAAACGCAGGCTACGAGCAGTACTTC	CASSRNAGYEQYF
TRBV28	15	NA	TRBJ2-1	NA	TGTGCCAGCAGTTTAGAGCAGGGGGGTAGGGATGAGCAGTTCTTC	CASSLEQGGRDEQFF
TRBV20-1	14	TRBD1	TRBJ2-7	NA	TGCAGTGCTAAGATCGGACAGGGGGCCTACGAGCAGTACTTC	CSAKIGQGAYEQYF
TRBV14	16	NA	TRBJ2-3	NA	TGTGCCAGCAGCCAAGATTCAGGCACTCGTGGGGATACGCAGTATTTT	CASSQDSGTRGDTQYF
TRBV5-1	13	NA	TRBJ1-1	NA	TGCGCCAGCCACGCGGGGTGGAACACTGAAGCTTTCTTT	CASHAGWNTEAFF
TRBV18	12	NA	TRBJ2-1	NA	TGTGCCAGCTCACCTTCGCAGTATGAGCAGTTCTTC	CASSPSQYEQFF
TRBV29-1	14	NA	TRBJ2-1	many	TGCAGCGGATTTGGGGCCGCTGCAAACAATGAGCAGTTCTTC	CSGFGAAANNEQFF
TRBV18	16	TRBD2	TRBJ2-5	NA	TGTGCCAGCTCACCGGTAACTAGCGGGACTCAAGAGACCCAGTACTTC	CASSPVTSGTQETQYF
TRBV20-1	15	TRBD1	TRBJ2-7	NA	TGCAGTGCTAGAGGCGGGACAGGGCGATCTGGAGAGCAGTACTTC	CSARGGTGRSGEQYF
TRBV29-1	15	TRBD2	TRBJ2-7	NA	TGCAGCGTCGCTACGGGACTAGCGGGAGGGTACGAGCAGTACTTC	CSVATGLAGGYEQYF
TRBV27	14	NA	TRBJ2-7	NA	TGTGCCAGCAGTTTTTCCCCGACAGGCTACGAGCAGTACTTC	CASSFSPTGYEQYF